This TCR beta chain originates from a study of T cells after posttransplantation cyclophosphamide (dated by TCRdb to the mid-2010s). Notes on the research overall: Using TRB sequencing, the study followed how the T cell repertoire reconstituted after myeloablative bone marrow transplantation in which posttransplantation cyclophosphamide served as GVHD prophylaxis. Antigen receptor sequencing covered samples from a few dozen PTCy-treated patients and 16 of their related bone marrow donors. Blood from all 35 or so PTCy patients with 1-year posttransplant specimens was subjected to TRB sequencing. Up to roughly 3 additional blood samples from 2 to 5.2 years after transplant were also TRB-sequenced in 3 patients, as was pretransplant blood from a handful of patients. Because TRA and TRB clonality were tightly correlated in nine or ten samples, subsequent TCR analyses were focused on TRB only. Public TRB sequences were searched against a database of over 3,500 sequences associated with responses to pathogens, tumor antigens, self-antigens and alloantigens.

The paper as a whole reports these results and caveats: The TRB repertoires of T cells infiltrating skin or the GI tract showed only limited overlap with the TRB repertoires found in blood. Donor-recipient similarity was low at 1-2 months but increased during the first year, and donor CD8+ memory clones often dominated later blood repertoires. Across the 35 to 45 patients, TRB clonality was highly associated with recipient CMV seropositivity and CMV reactivation, and diversity with PTCy was similar to that in the CNI/methotrexate controls.

Viable CD3+CD4+ or CD3+CD8+ cells that were CCR7+CD45RA+CD45RO-CD95-CD27+CD28+ were defined as naive T cells. Peripheral blood samples were provided by related bone marrow donors on the day of marrow donation. Peripheral blood and bone marrow mononuclear cells were isolated by Ficoll-Hypaque density centrifugation and cryopreserved. FACS on a FACSAria II was used to sort CD4+ and CD8+ T cells, including the naive and memory subsets. Genomic DNA was the input for TRB sequencing, which was run either with the immunoSEQ assay at survey resolution or with the hsTCRB kit. The paper's data handling went like this. The immunoSEQ software handled the initial read processing, while the LymphoSeq R package was used for the repertoire analyses. Clonality was computed as 1 minus normalized Shannon entropy; Gini coefficient was also calculated for each TRB dataset. To infer phenotypes in unsorted samples, TRB sequences from sorted subsets of the recipient or donor were mapped onto the unsorted samples of the same recipient. The table comes from immuneACCESS by way of TCRdb, which keeps in-frame sequences with V and J called. Part of the clones is missing from these tables; in studies checked, under half for an unresolved V gene and the rest for unknown reasons. Clone size and V and J calls were adopted from that table, with D and trimming inferred from the DNA. Recorded for this sample are about 22,000 clones; approximately 97% of them occurred a single time. The biggest ten clones account for approximately 0.13% of the sample.

About this clone itself: This receptor's antigen is unknown. There are no base qualities to consult, and no much larger clone falls within one base.

Reading from cysteine to phenylalanine, the CDR3 counts 16 amino acids. CDR3 DNA only is kept here, 48 bases in frame from base 1. V is pared back by 0 bases and J by 3 bases, with 15 bases lying between the germline termini. CDR1 and CDR2, looked up from the germline V gene, are SGHTA and FQGNSA. The receptor was derived from a middle-aged man in good health, CMV-negative, and a related stem cell transplant donor. The sequenced sample was naive CD4+ T cells sorted from PBMCs. Recombination linked TRBV7-2 to TRBJ2-7; the D region possibly corresponds to TRBD1 (6 bases align). The CDR3 amino acid sequence is: CASSLALTGGGYEQYF. The nucleotides are TGTGCCAGCAGCTTAGCTCTGACAGGTGGGGGCTACGAGCAGTACTTC.